The 32 T cell receptor beta chains below all came from one sample that was sequenced in a study of blood T cells in healthy people across ages (dated by TCRdb to between 2014 and 2017). Libraries came from 5' RACE. Sequencer: Illumina HiSeq 2500. The second PCR ran for about 6 to 12 cycles and used a J-beta primer mix along with a sample-barcoded 5' primer. Clones were called with MiXCR by TCRdb after fastp trimmed the public reads at Q25, and only in-frame beta chains were retained. Records with the same CDR3 protein are collapsed into one entry carrying the most frequent genes and DNA. The sample table shows some 850,000 distinct CDR3 sequences, and roughly 25% are seen once. The ten biggest clones cover 2.5% to 3.5% of the sample. These data are also associated with another study on T cells of mothers and their children.

The sample comprised blood. The receptors stem from a boy younger than 18 in good health.

This clonotype was detected only once. As the CDR3 is not closed by the conserved phenylalanine or tryptophan, this likely results from a read error. The chain carries TRBV20-1 and TRBJ1-2; 8 bases fit TRBD1. This CDR3 contains 15 residues. J lost 4 bases, V lost 0 bases, and 7 bases had no gene match. Germline V gene data show CDR1 as DFQATT and CDR2 as SNEGSKA (reference sequence). For the CDR3, the DNA is TGCAGTGCTAGAGATCCCAGGACAGGGCCCTATGGCTACACCGTC. Protein product: CSARDPRTGPYGYTV.

Only a few counts were recorded for this clonotype. This rearrangement joins TRBV29-1 to TRBJ2-5, with D possibly TRBD1 on 6 matching bases. V dropped 4 bases and J dropped 1 base, with 10 bases sitting between them. Germline CDR1 SQVTM, CDR2 ANQGSEA. This CDR3 has 13 residues. CDR3 DNA: TGCAGCGTTGCGTGGACAGCCCAAGAGACCCAGTACTTC. Its translation: CSVAWTAQETQYF.

This clonotype was seen only a few times. The chain combines TRBV28 with TRBJ1-3; D perhaps matches TRBD1 (5 bases). Germline assignment: CDR1 MDHEN and CDR2 SYDVKM. Trimming took 5 bases from V and 3 from J, leaving 17 bases between them. This CDR3 is built from 16 residues. CDR3 protein: CASSPTGPGNGNTIYF. CDR3 bases: TGTGCCAGCAGTCCCACAGGACCCGGGAATGGAAACACCATATATTTT.

The rearrangement links TRBV5-1 to TRBJ1-1; D possibly corresponds to TRBD1 (6 bases). The CDR3 has 17 amino acids. Per germline, CDR1 SGHRS and CDR2 YFSETQ. The V end lost 3 bases, the J end lost 1 base, and 19 bases lay between the germline ends. CDR3 DNA sequence: TGCGCCAGCAGCTCCTCGAGGACAGAACACAAGAACACTGAAGCTTTCTTT. This gives the protein CASSSSRTEHKNTEAFF.

The chain employs TRBV6-1 and TRBJ1-4; tentative D call: TRBD1 (5 bases). V dropped 4 bases and J dropped 8 bases, with 17 bases sitting between them. The CDR3 length is 15 residues. The V gene's germline CDR1 is MNHNS and CDR2 SASEGT. CDR3 loop: CASSVTGTRGEKLFF. CDR3 nucleotide sequence: TGTGCCAGCAGTGTCACCGGGACCCGAGGCGAAAAACTGTTTTTT.

This clonotype has only a few counts. This chain uses TRBV28 with TRBJ2-5, with D possibly being TRBD1 (6 bases). The V and J ends lost 5 bases and 2 bases respectively, with 24 bases between them. The CDR3 totals 18 residues. The germline gives CDR1 MDHEN, CDR2 SYDVKM. The CDR3 loop reads CASSPPSFRPGTQETQYF. Written as DNA, the CDR3 is TGTGCCAGCAGTCCACCCAGCTTCCGCCCGGGGACACAAGAGACCCAGTACTTC.

The table lists this clonotype with a few counts. This chain joins TRBV29-1 and TRBJ1-3; weak D call: TRBD1 (5 bases). The CDR3 runs 13 residues. V lost 7 bases and J lost 0, with 10 bases in between. The V gene's germline CDR1 is SQVTM and CDR2 ANQGSEA. Here the CDR3 reads CSAARGSGNTIYF. Here the CDR3 DNA reads TGCAGCGCGGCGAGGGGCTCTGGAAACACCATATATTTT. Full variable domain (missing parts from reference TRBV29-1 and TRBJ1-3): SAVISQKPSRDICQRGTSLTIQCQVDSQVTMMFWYRQQPGQSLTLIATANQGSEATYESGFVIDKFPISRPNLTFSTLTVSNMSPEDSSIYLCSAARGSGNTIYFGEGSWLTVV.

In DNA form, the CDR3 reads TGTGCCAGCAGCTTAGCCGGGGCAGGGCCCATTAACTATGGCTACACCTTC. It encodes CASSLAGAGPINYGYTF. V and J are TRBV7-8 and TRBJ1-2; weak D call: TRBD1 (5 bases). In germline, CDR1 is SGHVS, CDR2 FQNEAQ. The V gene lost 0 bases and the J gene lost 1 base, with 15 bases spanning the gap. The CDR3 spans 17 residues.

J is TRBJ2-2 and V is TRBV6-5; TRBD1 aligns across 7 bases. V was pared by 4 bases and J by 2 bases, with 7 bases of the junction left unmatched. CDR1 and CDR2 (germline): MNHEY, SVGAGI. The CDR3 extends over 16 amino acids. The CDR3 DNA reads TGTGCCAGCAGTTTACTCGGGACAGCTAACACCGGGGAGCTGTTTTTT. Translated, it gives CASSLLGTANTGELFF.

V usage is TRBV19 and J usage is TRBJ1-1; D is unclear. There are 13 residues in the CDR3. Deletions cut 3 bases from V and 1 base from J, with 6 bases between. Germline V CDR1 and CDR2: LNHDA, SQIVND (reference sequence). CDR3 protein: CASSMEGNTEAFF. CDR3 nucleotide sequence: TGTGCCAGTAGTATGGAAGGGAACACTGAAGCTTTCTTT.

This clonotype was seen only a few times. V is TRBV14 and J is TRBJ2-4; TRBD2 matches 11 bases. Germline CDR1 and CDR2: SGHDN and FVKESK. The junction had 0 bases not matched to a gene; V was cut back by 4 bases and J by 4 bases. The CDR3 covers 14 residues. CDR3 in amino acids: CASSRLAGKNIQYF. CDR3 DNA sequence: TGTGCCAGCAGCCGACTAGCGGGAAAAAACATTCAGTACTTC.

About this clonotype: The junction and the germline gene differ at one end; a read error may be behind it. This chain uses TRBV4-1 with TRBJ2-5; TRBD2 might be the D (6 bases). Germline V CDR1 and CDR2: MGHRA, YSYEKL. The CDR3 covers 17 residues. CDR3 sequence: CASSQGWAGSLKEPQYF. CDR3 sequence (DNA): TGCGCCAGCAGCCAAGGTTGGGCCGGGAGCTTAAAAGAGCCCCAGTACTTC.

The chain couples TRBV27 to TRBJ2-6, with D maybe TRBD1 (7 bases). This CDR3 spans 17 amino acids. The germline V and J ends were trimmed by 7 bases and 4 bases, with 20 bases remaining between them. Per the germline V gene, CDR1 is MNHEY and CDR2 is SMNVEV (reference sequence). CDR3 sequence: CASTKEGALSGANVLTF. CDR3 nucleotides: TGTGCCAGCACAAAGGAGGGGGCGCTTTCCGGGGCCAACGTCCTGACTTTC.

This clonotype was seen more than once but under ten times. The V gene is TRBV6-2 or TRBV6-3, the J gene TRBJ2-1; 9 nucleotides align to TRBD2. Germline trimming cut 8 bases from V and 10 bases from J; bases unmatched to any gene: 9. CDR3 length: 13 amino acids. Germline V lookup: CDR1 MNHEY, CDR2 SVGEGT. The chain's CDR3 is CASGASGEVEQFF. The CDR3, as DNA: TGTGCCAGCGGGGCTAGCGGGGAGGTAGAGCAGTTCTTC.

This clonotype appeared many times. J is TRBJ2-5 and V is TRBV5-1; D might be TRBD2 (5 bases). Germline CDR1 and CDR2: SGHRS and YFSETQ. V lost 2 bases, J lost 3 bases, and 11 bases lay in between. This CDR3 spans 14 amino acids. CDR3 DNA: TGCGCCAGCAGCTTAGAGGGAAGGAAAGAGACCCAGTACTTC. This sequence encodes CASSLEGRKETQYF.

Notes on this clonotype: A read error may produce the germline difference seen at one junction end. This chain joins TRBV12-3 or TRBV12-4 and TRBJ2-3; D may be TRBD2 (6 bases). This CDR3 has 16 amino acids. The CDR3 nucleotides are TGTGCCAGCAGTTCCCGTGGTGGGGGGATCGCAGATGCGCAGTATTTT. Protein: CASSSRGGGIADAQYF.

The chain carries TRBV20-1 and TRBJ2-1, with 10 bases matching TRBD2. This CDR3 spans 15 amino acids. The ends lost 1 base at V and 4 bases at J; junction bases unmatched: 4. The germline V gene has CDR1 DFQATT and CDR2 SNEGSKA (reference sequence). The DNA for the CDR3 is TGCAGTGCTAGAGCTTATAGCGGGGGGTACAATGAGCAGTTCTTC. Encoded protein: CSARAYSGGYNEQFF.

This clonotype has more than one count but fewer than ten. The gene calls are TRBV27 and TRBJ2-6, with D possibly being TRBD2 (5 bases). The CDR3 has 15 amino acids. Germline CDR1 MNHEY, CDR2 SMNVEV (reference sequence). V gave up 3 bases and J gave up 2 bases, with 8 bases separating them. DNA of the CDR3: TGTGCCAGCAGTTTTTGGGGAGCTGGGGCCAACGTCCTGACTTTC. Protein product: CASSFWGAGANVLTF.

This clonotype was recorded a few times. The chain joins TRBV6-6 to TRBJ2-5; a possible D gene is TRBD1 (5 bases). V was trimmed by 6 bases and J by 1 base, leaving 15 bases between them. The CDR3 spans 15 residues. CDR1 and CDR2 (germline): MNHNY, SVGAGI (reference sequence). The chain's CDR3 is CASSTLQGFQETQYF. CDR3 in DNA: TGTGCCAGCAGCACACTCCAGGGTTTCCAAGAGACCCAGTACTTC.

This clonotype came up a few times. The junction and the germline gene differ at one end; a read error may be behind it. The chain employs TRBV5-1 and TRBJ1-4, with unresolved D. Germline lookup yields CDR1 SGHRS and CDR2 YFSETQ. The CDR3 runs to 15 residues. The chain's CDR3 is CASSLGGSTDEKLFF. Written as DNA, the CDR3 is TGCGCCAGCAGCTTGGGCGGGTCAACTGATGAAAAACTGTTTTTT.

This chain connects TRBV12-5 to TRBJ2-1; 7 bases are a match to TRBD1. The J call may be wrong; the DNA end is better matched by TRBJ2-7. Germline V CDR1 and CDR2: LGHNT, FRNRAP. This CDR3 region has 15 residues. The CDR3, as DNA: TGTGCTAGTGGCCCTCCCCAGGGACAGACCTACGAGCAGTACTTC. Translated: CASGPPQGQTYEQYF.

This clonotype came up many times. The chain joins TRBV20-1 to TRBJ2-7; 8 nucleotides match TRBD1. Germline assignment: CDR1 DFQATT and CDR2 SNEGSKA (reference sequence). Losses at the gene ends were 6 bases for V and 0 bases for J; bases not matched to a gene: 7. The CDR3 consists of 14 residues. CDR3 amino acids: CSAKRTGSSYEQYF. In DNA form, the CDR3 reads TGCAGTGCGAAGAGGACAGGGAGCTCCTACGAGCAGTACTTC.

Remarks on this clonotype: A read error is possible here, since a much larger clone lies one base away. V gene TRBV7-6 combines with J gene TRBJ2-7; D could derive from TRBD1 or TRBD2 (5 bases each). This CDR3 spans 12 amino acids. The V and J ends lost 4 bases and 5 bases respectively, with 9 bases between them. CDR1 is SGHVS and CDR2 is FNYEAQ in the germline V gene. CDR3 nucleotide sequence: TGTGCCAGCAGCTCCGGGACCAACGAGCAGTACTTC. It yields the protein CASSSGTNEQYF.

The chain recombines TRBV5-1 with TRBJ1-2, with D maybe TRBD1 (6 bases). The CDR3 contains 13 residues. CDR1 and CDR2 from the germline V gene are SGHRS and YFSETQ. Trimming stripped 0 bases from V and 8 bases from J, with 11 bases between. The CDR3 region has the DNA TGCGCCAGCAGCTTGGGCGGAGGGGGAGGCTACACCTTC. Translated, it gives CASSLGGGGGYTF.

This chain uses TRBV12-3 or TRBV12-4 with TRBJ2-3, with a tentative D call TRBD1 (5 bases). Trimming left V 3 bases short and J 3 bases short, with 7 bases between. The length of the CDR3 is 13 residues. The CDR3 DNA is TGTGCCAGCAGTTTGACAGTGACAGATACGCAGTATTTT. Encoded protein: CASSLTVTDTQYF.

The V call is TRBV4-1, the J call TRBJ2-7; TRBD2 aligns across 8 bases. The J call may be mistaken, given a closer DNA end match to TRBJ2-5. Germline V gene sequence: CDR1 MGHRA, CDR2 YSYEKL. This CDR3 comprises 16 residues. The CDR3 DNA reads TGCGCCAGCAGCCAAGTCCCCGGGGGGGCAGGTGAGACCCAGTACTTC. It yields the protein CASSQVPGGAGETQYF.

This clonotype turned up a few times. The chain has TRBV20-1 and TRBJ2-5; TRBD1 or TRBD2 may be the D gene (6 bases each). CDR1 is DFQATT and CDR2 is SNEGSKA in the germline V gene (reference sequence). This CDR3 is 16 amino acids long. The germline V and J ends were trimmed by 5 bases and 6 bases, with 25 bases remaining between them. The chain's CDR3 is CSAGRTRGGLEQTQYF. CDR3 in DNA: TGCAGTGCTGGACGAACCCGTGGGGGGCTCGAACAGACCCAGTACTTC.

The chain has TRBV5-1 and TRBJ1-5; D might be TRBD1 (5 bases). The CDR3 spans 13 residues. Deletions cut 2 bases from V and 7 bases from J, with 10 bases between. CDR1 and CDR2 from the germline V gene are SGHRS and YFSETQ. The CDR3 region is CASSFQGGQPQHF. The CDR3 region has the DNA TGCGCCAGCAGCTTTCAGGGAGGGCAGCCCCAGCATTTT.

This chain connects TRBV5-4 to TRBJ2-5; D unresolved. The CDR3 length is 15 residues. V was trimmed by 5 bases and J by 1 base, leaving 15 bases between them. Germline loops: CDR1 SGHNT, CDR2 YYREEE (reference sequence). CDR3 DNA sequence: TGTGCCAGCAGGGGCCGGGCGGTCGGCCAAGAGACCCAGTACTTC. Amino acids: CASRGRAVGQETQYF.

The V and J genes are TRBV12-3 or TRBV12-4 and TRBJ1-5; D may be TRBD1 (5 bases). V dropped 3 bases and J dropped 0 bases, with 9 bases sitting between them. The CDR3 has 15 amino acids. The CDR3 DNA reads as TGTGCCAGCAGTTTTAGCAGGGATAGCAATCAGCCCCAGCATTTT. This gives the protein CASSFSRDSNQPQHF.

This sequence joins TRBV11-2 and TRBJ2-5; 7 nucleotides agree with TRBD1. V shed 4 bases, J shed 5 bases, and the junction held 10 bases outside the gene matches. CDR3 length equals 15 residues. CDR1 is SGHAT, CDR2 FQNNGV, per germline. The CDR3: CASSWSQGMAETQYF. DNA of the CDR3: TGTGCCAGCAGCTGGTCACAGGGGATGGCGGAGACCCAGTACTTC.

The table lists this clonotype with a few counts. This rearrangement joins TRBV3-1 to TRBJ1-2, with D possibly TRBD1 on 5 matching bases. The CDR3 spans 12 residues. V lost 11 bases, J lost 3 bases, and 13 bases lay in between. The germline gives CDR1 LGHDT, CDR2 YNNKEL (reference sequence). The CDR3 region has the DNA TGTGCCTCCGGGGACCCCTACTATGGCTACACCTTC. As protein: CASGDPYYGYTF.